This T cell receptor (beta chain) was observed in a study of cytomegalovirus exposure and HLA in healthy donors. Primers: 60 Vbeta forward and 13 Jbeta reverse. Repertoires were generated with immunoSEQ multiplex PCR, while TCRdb's copy carries only in-frame clones and drops some. The sample has approximately 52,000 clones. Material: PBMCs. The clonotype originates from a man between 45 and 60 years old in good health and CMV-seropositive.

The DNA for the CDR3 is TGCGCCAGCAGCCAAGATGTGGGCGACCCCTGGGAGCAGTACTTC. Translating it yields CASSQDVGDPWEQYF. This chain connects TRBV4-3 to TRBJ2-7; D unresolved. CDR3 size: 15 residues. Germline V gene data show CDR1 as LGHNA and CDR2 as YSLEER. Trimming took off 0 bases at V and 7 bases at J, with 16 bases between the two ends.